The clone carrying this T cell receptor beta chain occurred a few times. No antigen is known for it. The CDR3 covers 15 residues. The germline V gene encodes CDR1 LNHDA and CDR2 SQIVND (reference sequence). V was pared by 5 bases and J by 11 bases, with 24 bases between. This record belongs to a study of vaccination and CD4 T cells after COVID-19. Broader study findings: Spike mono-reactive status applied to 304 of 307 vaccine-specific clones in convalescent patients.

Researchers used the Oncomine TCR Beta short-read assay to sequence DNA from cultured CD4+ T cells. TCRdb redid the calling of the PCR reads with MiXCR, one entry per CDR3 protein. The sample lists about 15,000 distinct CDR3 sequences; roughly 40% were seen once. Documented treatment: roughly ten-day PBMC culture with coronavirus spike peptide pools or control peptides (ViraFEST assay). The V call is TRBV19, the J call TRBJ1-1; possibly TRBD1 for D (5 bases). Source: CD4+ T cells from blood, cultured in vitro, taken before SARS-CoV-2 vaccination. This TCR was recovered from a human donor who had recovered from COVID-19. Written as DNA, the CDR3 is TGTGCCAGTAGTGCGACCGGGACGGCGGCCCCGGGGGCTTTCTTT. It encodes CASSATGTAAPGAFF.